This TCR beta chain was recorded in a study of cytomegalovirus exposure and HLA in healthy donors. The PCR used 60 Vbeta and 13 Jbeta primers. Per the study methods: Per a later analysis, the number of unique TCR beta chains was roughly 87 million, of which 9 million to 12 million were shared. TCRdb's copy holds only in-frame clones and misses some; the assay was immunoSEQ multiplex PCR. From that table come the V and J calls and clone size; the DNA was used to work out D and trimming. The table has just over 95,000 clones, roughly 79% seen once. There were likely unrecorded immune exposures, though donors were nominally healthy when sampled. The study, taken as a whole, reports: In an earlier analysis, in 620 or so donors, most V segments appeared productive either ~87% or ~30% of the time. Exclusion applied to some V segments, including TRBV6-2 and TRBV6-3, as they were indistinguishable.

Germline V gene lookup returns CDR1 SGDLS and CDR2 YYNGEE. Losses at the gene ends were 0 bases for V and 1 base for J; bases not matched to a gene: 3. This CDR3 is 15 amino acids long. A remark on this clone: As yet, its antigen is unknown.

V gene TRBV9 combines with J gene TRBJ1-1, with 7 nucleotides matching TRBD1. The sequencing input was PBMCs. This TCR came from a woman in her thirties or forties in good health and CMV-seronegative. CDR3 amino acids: CASSVVQGGNTEAFF. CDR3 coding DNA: TGTGCCAGCAGCGTAGTTCAGGGGGGGAACACTGAAGCTTTCTTT.